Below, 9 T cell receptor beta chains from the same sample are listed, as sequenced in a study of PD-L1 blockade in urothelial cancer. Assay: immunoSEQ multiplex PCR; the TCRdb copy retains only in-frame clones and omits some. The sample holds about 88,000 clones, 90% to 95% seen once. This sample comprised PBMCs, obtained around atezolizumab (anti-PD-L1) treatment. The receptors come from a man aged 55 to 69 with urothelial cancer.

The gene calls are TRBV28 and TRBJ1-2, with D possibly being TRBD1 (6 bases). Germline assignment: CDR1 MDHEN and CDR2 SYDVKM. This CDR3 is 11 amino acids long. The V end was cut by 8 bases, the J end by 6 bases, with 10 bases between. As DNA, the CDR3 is TGTGCCAGCTTATCAGGGGATGGCTACACCTTC. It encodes CASLSGDGYTF.

DNA for the CDR3: TGTGCCAGCAGCCAGACAGGGGGCGCGTACGAGCAGTACTTC. Amino acid sequence: CASSQTGGAYEQYF. This chain uses TRBV7-2 with TRBJ2-7; 10 bases agree with TRBD1. Germline V CDR1 and CDR2: SGHTA, FQGNSA. Trimming took 5 bases from V and 4 from J; bases not matched to a gene: 5. The CDR3 is made up of 14 amino acids.

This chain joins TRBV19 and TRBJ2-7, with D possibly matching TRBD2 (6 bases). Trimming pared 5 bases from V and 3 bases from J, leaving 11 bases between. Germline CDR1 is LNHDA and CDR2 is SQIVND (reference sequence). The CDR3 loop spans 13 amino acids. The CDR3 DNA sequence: TGTGCCAGTAGTTGGGGGGACGGCTACGAGCAGTACTTC. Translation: CASSWGDGYEQYF.

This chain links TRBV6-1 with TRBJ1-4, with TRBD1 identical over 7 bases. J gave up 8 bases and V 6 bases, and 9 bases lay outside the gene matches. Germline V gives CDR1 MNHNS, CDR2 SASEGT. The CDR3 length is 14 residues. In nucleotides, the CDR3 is TGTGCCAGCAGCGTAACAGGGGTTGGGGAAAAACTGTTTTTT. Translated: CASSVTGVGEKLFF.

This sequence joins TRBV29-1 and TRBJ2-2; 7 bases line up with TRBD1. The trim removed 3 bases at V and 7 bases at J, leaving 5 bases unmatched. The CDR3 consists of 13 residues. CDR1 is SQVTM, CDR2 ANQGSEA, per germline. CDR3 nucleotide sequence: TGCAGCGTTGATGGACAGGCCCACGGGGAGCTGTTTTTT. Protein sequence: CSVDGQAHGELFF.

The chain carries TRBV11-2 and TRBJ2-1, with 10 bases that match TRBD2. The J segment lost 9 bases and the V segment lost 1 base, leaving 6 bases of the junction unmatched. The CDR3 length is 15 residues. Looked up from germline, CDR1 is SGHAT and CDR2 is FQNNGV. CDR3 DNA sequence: TGTGCCAGCAGCTTAGTCCTAGCGGGAGATAGTGAGCAGTTCTTC. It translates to CASSLVLAGDSEQFF.

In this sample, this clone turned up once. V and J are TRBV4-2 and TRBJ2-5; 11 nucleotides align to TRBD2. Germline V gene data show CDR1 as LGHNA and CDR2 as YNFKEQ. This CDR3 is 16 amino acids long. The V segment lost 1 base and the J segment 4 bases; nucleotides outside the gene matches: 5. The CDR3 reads CASSQGTSGGGETQYF. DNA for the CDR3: TGTGCCAGCAGCCAAGGTACTAGCGGGGGAGGAGAGACCCAGTACTTC.

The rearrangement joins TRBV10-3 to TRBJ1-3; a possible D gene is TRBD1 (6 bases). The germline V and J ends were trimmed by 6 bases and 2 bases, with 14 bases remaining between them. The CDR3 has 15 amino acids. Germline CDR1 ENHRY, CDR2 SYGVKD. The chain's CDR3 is CAISDGTHTGNTIYF. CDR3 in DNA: TGTGCCATCAGCGACGGGACACATACTGGAAACACCATATATTTT.

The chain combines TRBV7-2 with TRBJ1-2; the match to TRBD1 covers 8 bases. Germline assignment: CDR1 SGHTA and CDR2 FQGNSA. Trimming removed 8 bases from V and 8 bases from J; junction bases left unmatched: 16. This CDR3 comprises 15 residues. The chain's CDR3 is CASRPASGQALGYTF. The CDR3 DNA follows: TGTGCCAGCCGACCCGCATCGGGACAGGCTCTGGGCTACACCTTC.